Following are 25 T cell receptor beta chains from one sample sequenced in a study of cytotoxic CD8 clonotypes in ibrutinib-treated CLL. This table comes from immunoSEQ multiplex PCR, and its TCRdb copy is limited to in-frame clones, with some not included. The table records about 74,000 clones, around 84% of them present only once. Source: PBMCs, taken at disease progression, from a patient treated with ibrutinib. The receptors were gathered from a human donor with chronic lymphocytic leukemia.

This chain uses TRBV4-2 with TRBJ1-6; 8 nucleotides agree with TRBD1. Germline CDR1 and CDR2: LGHNA and YNFKEQ. Trimming removed 0 bases from V and 18 bases from J; junction bases left unmatched: 13. The CDR3 contains 15 residues. For the CDR3, the DNA is TGTGCCAGCAGCCAAGACGGAGGGTTACGGGACAGGCCCCACTTT. It yields the protein CASSQDGGLRDRPHF.

The V and J genes are TRBV4-1 and TRBJ1-5; 9 nucleotides align to TRBD1. Germline lookup yields CDR1 MGHRA and CDR2 YSYEKL. This CDR3 contains 17 residues. Trimming cost V 0 bases and J 2 bases; bases outside gene matches: 5. CDR3 sequence: CASSQDLTGGRNQPQHF. For the CDR3, the DNA is TGCGCCAGCAGCCAAGATCTTACAGGGGGCCGCAATCAGCCCCAGCATTTT.

The chain uses TRBV5-4 and TRBJ2-3; D is possibly TRBD2 (6 bases). Trimming removed 0 bases at V and 4 bases at J, with 9 bases between. Germline CDR1 is SGHNT and CDR2 is YYREEE (reference sequence). The CDR3 loop spans 14 amino acids. The CDR3 DNA is TGTGCCAGCAGCTTGGGACTAGTTTCAGATACGCAGTATTTT. Translation gives CASSLGLVSDTQYF.

This rearrangement joins TRBV5-6 to TRBJ2-7, with TRBD2 matching over 11 bases. The trim removed 1 base at V and 6 bases at J, leaving 12 bases unmatched. CDR1 SGHDT and CDR2 YYEEEE come from the germline V gene. The CDR3 contains 17 residues. CDR3 nucleotides: TGTGCCAGCAGCTTGTACGTAGCGGGGGGGCCAAGAGGCGAGCAGTACTTC. Translation: CASSLYVAGGPRGEQYF.

This rearrangement joins TRBV30 to TRBJ2-5, with D unclear. Germline lookup yields CDR1 GTSNPN and CDR2 SVGIG (reference sequence). The CDR3 is 14 residues long. V was trimmed by 0 bases and J by 7 bases, leaving 15 bases between them. The DNA of the CDR3 is TGTGCCTGGAGTGTAACACATTCAGCCGGGACCCAGTACTTC. Translating it yields CAWSVTHSAGTQYF.

This clone was counted between two and nine times. The gene calls are TRBV9 and TRBJ2-1; 14 bases are shared with TRBD2. The trim removed 3 bases at V and 7 bases at J, leaving 3 bases unmatched. The CDR3 sequence is 15 residues long. Per germline, CDR1 SGDLS and CDR2 YYNGEE. Here the CDR3 reads CASSAGLAGGNEQFF. Here the CDR3 DNA reads TGTGCCAGCAGCGCCGGACTAGCGGGAGGAAATGAGCAGTTCTTC.

The rearrangement joins TRBV27 to TRBJ2-7; D unresolved. The ends were cut back, 4 bases at V and 4 bases at J, with 11 bases in the middle. Germline V lookup: CDR1 MNHEY, CDR2 SMNVEV (reference sequence). The CDR3 contains 13 residues. The CDR3 is CASSSGISYEQYF. CDR3 DNA: TGTGCCAGCAGTTCCGGAATCAGTTACGAGCAGTACTTC.

The V call is TRBV9, the J call TRBJ2-1, with 13 bases that match TRBD2. CDR1 is SGDLS and CDR2 is YYNGEE in the germline V gene. The junction had 8 bases not matched to a gene; V was cut back by 3 bases and J by 8 bases. This CDR3 has 16 residues. The CDR3 sequence: CASSARTSGSGYEQFF. CDR3 nucleotides: TGTGCCAGCAGCGCCCGGACTAGCGGGAGTGGTTATGAGCAGTTCTTC. The full variable domain, in which reference TRBV9 and TRBJ2-1 provide the parts outside the CDR3, is DSGVTQTPKHLITATGQRVTLRCSPRSGDLSVYWYQQSLDQGLQFLIQYYNGEERAKGNILERFSAQQFPDLHSELNLSSLELGDSALYFCASSARTSGSGYEQFFGPGTRLTVL.

This chain links TRBV7-9 with TRBJ2-5; the match to TRBD2 covers 12 bases. The CDR3 loop spans 15 amino acids. Germline V gives CDR1 SEHNR, CDR2 FQNEAQ (reference sequence). Trimming took 5 bases from V and 4 from J; bases not matched to a gene: 5. The CDR3: CASSGSSGRGETQYF. CDR3 in DNA: TGTGCCAGCAGCGGGTCTAGCGGGAGGGGAGAGACCCAGTACTTC.

This chain links TRBV18 with TRBJ2-7, with D hard to call. Germline V gene lookup returns CDR1 KGHSH and CDR2 LQKENI. V dropped 6 bases and J dropped 0 bases, with 6 bases sitting between them. This CDR3 region has 12 residues. CDR3 residues: CASSLASYEQYF. CDR3 coding DNA: TGTGCCAGCTCGCTCGCCTCCTACGAGCAGTACTTC. The whole variable domain, filled in from reference TRBV18 and TRBJ2-7, reads NAGVMQNPRHLVRRRGQEARLRCSPMKGHSHVYWYRQLPEEGLKFMVYLQKENIIDESGMPKERFSAEFPKEGPSILRIQQVVRGDSAAYFCASSLASYEQYFGPGTRLTVT.

This chain joins TRBV21-1 and TRBJ2-5; no check of the table's D call, TRBD1, against the DNA was made. TRBV21-1 is designated a pseudogene. This CDR3 spans 15 amino acids. This CDR3 is CASPRRGPVRETQYF. CDR3 coding DNA: TGTGCCAGCCCCCGAAGGGGGCCCGTAAGGGAGACCCAGTACTTC.

The chain joins TRBV27 to TRBJ1-5; 12 nucleotides match TRBD1. The V gene end was trimmed by 6 bases and the J gene end by 6 bases; junction bases not matched to a gene: 6. The CDR3 is 15 amino acids. Germline CDR1 and CDR2: MNHEY and SMNVEV (reference sequence). The CDR3 sequence: CASSLGQGAGQPQHF. CDR3 coding DNA: TGTGCCAGCAGCCTGGGACAGGGGGCCGGTCAGCCCCAGCATTTT.

This clone has a single count. The chain is built from TRBV7-3 and TRBJ2-2, with 8 bases fitting TRBD2. The CDR3 contains 15 residues. V trimming: 5 bases; J trimming: 4 bases; junction bases outside the gene matches: 6. Germline values: CDR1 SGHTA, CDR2 FQGTGA. As DNA, the CDR3 is TGTGCCAGCAGCCCGACTAGCGTCATCACCGGGGAGCTGTTTTTT. It translates to CASSPTSVITGELFF.

The chain recombines TRBV19 with TRBJ1-2; 7 nucleotides match TRBD1. This CDR3 contains 15 residues. CDR1 and CDR2 from the germline V gene are LNHDA and SQIVND (reference sequence). Trimming at V came to 4 bases and at J to 4 bases, leaving 9 bases not matched to a gene. Here the CDR3 DNA reads TGTGCCAGTAGTACTCGACAGGGTCTTGGCTATGGCTACACCTTC. As protein: CASSTRQGLGYGYTF.

This chain links TRBV7-9 with TRBJ1-2; TRBD1 matches at 9 bases. Germline loops: CDR1 SEHNR, CDR2 FQNEAQ (reference sequence). Trimming took 7 bases from V and 4 from J; bases not matched to a gene: 4. This CDR3 contains 13 residues. Here the CDR3 DNA reads TGTGCCAGCATTCTGACAGGGGGCTATGGCTACACCTTC. This sequence encodes CASILTGGYGYTF.

The V call is TRBV2, the J call TRBJ2-7; 9 bases line up with TRBD1. Germline CDR1 reads SNHLY; CDR2 reads FYNNEI. Germline trimming cut 6 bases from V and 2 bases from J; bases unmatched to any gene: 8. CDR3 length equals 15 residues. CDR3 residues: CASSLLRQGAYEQYF. Written as DNA, the CDR3 is TGTGCCAGCAGCTTACTTCGACAGGGGGCCTACGAGCAGTACTTC.

The CDR3 is CASSKRGQGAVGELFF. CDR3 sequence (DNA): TGTGCCAGCAGCAAACGGGGACAGGGGGCTGTCGGGGAGCTGTTTTTT. This chain links TRBV7-6 with TRBJ2-2, with 12 bases aligning to TRBD1. Trimming took 5 bases from V and 7 from J; bases not matched to a gene: 8. CDR1 and CDR2 (germline): SGHVS, FNYEAQ. The CDR3 has 16 residues. Supplemented by reference TRBV7-6 and TRBJ2-2, the full variable domain reads GAGVSQSPRYKVTKRGQDVALRCDPISGHVSLYWYRQALGQGPEFLTYFNYEAQQDKSGLPNDRFSAERPEGSISTLTIQRTEQRDSAMYRCASSKRGQGAVGELFFGEGSRLTVL.

The chain combines TRBV2 with TRBJ1-1; 9 bases match TRBD1. Germline V CDR1 and CDR2: SNHLY, FYNNEI. The CDR3 length is 15 residues. The J segment lost 0 bases and the V segment lost 10 bases, leaving 9 bases of the junction unmatched. The CDR3 loop is CATHRDRAMNTEAFF. The CDR3 bases are TGTGCCACACACCGGGACAGGGCGATGAACACTGAAGCTTTCTTT.

The genes are TRBV19 and TRBJ2-2, with 7 bases matching TRBD2. CDR1 is LNHDA, CDR2 SQIVND, per germline (reference sequence). V gave up 11 bases and J gave up 7 bases; unmatched junction bases: 7. This CDR3 has 12 amino acids. CDR3 DNA: TGTGCCTTGGGAGGGGCGGACGGGGAGCTGTTTTTT. This codes for CALGGADGELFF.

The gene calls are TRBV28 and TRBJ2-7; 8 bases line up with TRBD1. The ends lost 6 bases at V and 0 bases at J; junction bases unmatched: 13. The germline CDR1 and CDR2 sequences are MDHEN and SYDVKM. This CDR3 spans 17 amino acids. The CDR3 sequence is CASRSVPGTGRSYEQYF. CDR3 DNA: TGTGCCAGCAGAAGTGTCCCCGGGACAGGCCGCTCCTACGAGCAGTACTTC.

The chain links TRBV4-1 to TRBJ2-3; 7 nucleotides line up with TRBD2. V lost 3 bases and J lost 3; bases outside the gene matches: 3. CDR3 length: 14 residues. Per the germline V gene, CDR1 is MGHRA and CDR2 is YSYEKL. The CDR3 region has the DNA TGCGCCAGCAGCCATGGCGGGAGAACAGATACGCAGTATTTT. It codes for CASSHGGRTDTQYF.

V usage is TRBV5-4 and J usage is TRBJ1-2, with D unresolved. This CDR3 is 14 amino acids long. Trimming cost V 3 bases and J 4 bases, with 13 bases left between them. CDR1 is SGHNT, CDR2 YYREEE, per germline (reference sequence). CDR3 sequence (DNA): TGTGCCAGCAGCTCCCCGAGAGGGTCCTATGGCTACACCTTC. Translation: CASSSPRGSYGYTF.

The gene calls are TRBV27 and TRBJ1-2, with D perhaps matching TRBD1 (5 bases). Germline CDR1 reads MNHEY; CDR2 reads SMNVEV (reference sequence). The CDR3 runs to 14 residues. V was pared by 5 bases and J by 4 bases, with 14 bases between. CDR3 bases: TGTGCCAGCAGTACCAGAGGGCAGGGCTATGGCTACACCTTC. Translating gives CASSTRGQGYGYTF.

This clone showed up just once. The rearrangement uses TRBV7-9 and TRBJ2-3; D is uncertain. V was pared by 2 bases and J by 4 bases, with 7 bases between. Germline V gives CDR1 SEHNR, CDR2 FQNEAQ (reference sequence). This CDR3 has 13 amino acids. The CDR3 DNA is TGTGCCAGCAGCTTACTACGGCCAGATACGCAGTATTTT. Protein sequence: CASSLLRPDTQYF.

This sequence joins TRBV29-1 and TRBJ1-2; perhaps TRBD1 as D (5 bases). The CDR3 spans 17 residues. Germline CDR1 and CDR2: SQVTM and ANQGSEA. Trimming stripped 1 base from V and 1 base from J, with 19 bases between. The CDR3 nucleotides are TGCAGCGTTGAAGGGTTCGGAGAAGGGAGGGGTAACTATGGCTACACCTTC. Protein product: CSVEGFGEGRGNYGYTF. Complete variable domain (other parts from reference TRBV29-1 and TRBJ1-2): SAVISQKPSRDICQRGTSLTIQCQVDSQVTMMFWYRQQPGQSLTLIATANQGSEATYESGFVIDKFPISRPNLTFSTLTVSNMSPEDSSIYLCSVEGFGEGRGNYGYTFGSGTRLTVV.